The 23 T cell receptor beta chains presented below share a single source sample, sequenced in a study of cytomegalovirus exposure and HLA in healthy donors. Researchers ran the PCR with 60 Vbeta and 13 Jbeta primers. Produced via immunoSEQ multiplex PCR; TCRdb's table is partial and in-frame only. This sample has roughly 130,000 clones, with 8% to 9.5% found just once. The specimen was PBMCs. These receptors were taken from a man aged 40-55 years in good health and CMV-seronegative.

This clone has just a few counts. The gene calls are TRBV9 and TRBJ2-3; no firm D call. CDR3 size: 15 residues. Germline CDR1 is SGDLS and CDR2 is YYNGEE. V lost 0 bases and J 4 bases, leaving 12 bases between the germline ends. CDR3 amino acids: CASSVDGLPADTQYF. The CDR3 nucleotides read TGTGCCAGCAGCGTAGATGGTCTACCGGCAGATACGCAGTATTTT.

This clone came up a few times. The chain employs TRBV27 and TRBJ1-6; D remains ambiguous. Germline lookup yields CDR1 MNHEY and CDR2 SMNVEV (reference sequence). There are 17 residues in the CDR3. With 5 bases removed from V and 0 bases from J, the gap between germline ends came to 14 bases. The CDR3 sequence is CASSPRVASSYNSPLHF. CDR3 coding DNA: TGTGCCAGCAGTCCTCGGGTCGCCAGCTCCTATAATTCACCCCTCCACTTT.

In its sample, this clone was seen a few times. The genes are TRBV11-2 and TRBJ2-7, with TRBD1 as a possible D gene (6 bases). The length of the CDR3 is 16 residues. V was cut by 4 bases and J by 0 bases, with 16 bases left in between. Germline CDR1 reads SGHAT; CDR2 reads FQNNGV. The CDR3 region has the DNA TGTGCCAGCAGCTCAGTAAGGGACATATTCTCCTACGAGCAGTACTTC. This translates into CASSSVRDIFSYEQYF.

The table lists this clone with a few counts. The gene calls are TRBV19 and TRBJ2-2, with 8 bases aligning to TRBD1. Trimming cost V 3 bases and J 4 bases; bases outside gene matches: 4. The CDR3 contains 15 residues. CDR1 and CDR2 (germline): LNHDA, SQIVND (reference sequence). CDR3 sequence: CASSIHTGGTGELFF. The CDR3 region has the DNA TGTGCCAGTAGTATTCACACAGGGGGCACCGGGGAGCTGTTTTTT.

This chain joins TRBV5-5 and TRBJ1-1; D unclear. Deletions cut 2 bases from V and 2 bases from J, with 10 bases between. This CDR3 is 14 amino acids long. The germline CDR1 and CDR2 sequences are SGHKS and YYEKEE (reference sequence). This CDR3 is CASSFSTANTEAFF. The CDR3 DNA sequence: TGTGCCAGCAGCTTTTCGACTGCAAACACTGAAGCTTTCTTT.

With respect to this clone: The sample holds other DNA sequences that translate to the same CDR3. The chain couples TRBV29-1 to TRBJ1-2; TRBD1 aligns across 7 bases. With 7 bases clipped from V and 6 bases from J, the junction kept 8 bases outside the gene matches. The V gene's germline CDR1 is SQVTM and CDR2 ANQGSEA. This CDR3 contains 12 residues. DNA for the CDR3: TGCAGCGCTAGGGGGCTCCGCCATGGCTACACCTTC. Encoded protein: CSARGLRHGYTF.

This clone was picked up a small number of times. This rearrangement joins TRBV21-1 to TRBJ1-5; the table's D gene call, TRBD1, was not cross checked with the DNA. TRBV21-1 is a recognized pseudogene. This CDR3 has 16 amino acids. CDR3 residues: CASSKGTGSRRQPQHF. The CDR3 DNA sequence: TGTGCCAGCAGCAAAGGAACAGGGAGCAGGCGTCAGCCCCAGCATTTT.

This clone was seen a handful of times. J is TRBJ2-3 and V is TRBV5-8, with 11 bases that match TRBD2. Germline CDR1 and CDR2: SGHTS and YDEGEE. The CDR3 has 17 residues. Trimming removed 4 bases from V and 4 bases from J; junction bases left unmatched: 11. The CDR3 loop reads CASSRPLAGGSPDTQYF. The DNA for the CDR3 is TGTGCCAGCAGCCGTCCTCTAGCGGGGGGTAGTCCAGATACGCAGTATTTT.

The chain has TRBV5-1 and TRBJ2-7; D is uncertain. The CDR3 is made up of 14 amino acids. CDR1 is SGHRS and CDR2 is YFSETQ in the germline V gene. The germline V and J ends were trimmed by 0 bases and 0 bases, with 7 bases remaining between them. The CDR3 DNA reads as TGCGCCAGCAGCTTGGGACTGGCCTCCTACGAGCAGTACTTC. This translates into CASSLGLASYEQYF.

This chain uses TRBV2 with TRBJ1-1, with D possibly TRBD1 on 6 matching bases. The CDR3 is 15 residues long. V was trimmed by 10 bases and J by 1 base, leaving 19 bases between them. In germline, CDR1 is SNHLY, CDR2 FYNNEI. DNA of the CDR3: TGTGCCACCAGCTTGCGCGGGGGGGCGAACACTGAAGCTTTCTTT. Protein product: CATSLRGGANTEAFF.

The chain joins TRBV5-1 to TRBJ2-3, with D possibly matching TRBD1 (6 bases). CDR1 is SGHRS and CDR2 is YFSETQ in the germline V gene. This CDR3 has 16 amino acids. V was pared by 0 bases and J by 0 bases, with 11 bases between. CDR3 protein: CASSLEGDKSTDTQYF. CDR3 bases: TGCGCCAGCAGCTTGGAAGGGGACAAAAGCACAGATACGCAGTATTTT.

The J gene is TRBJ1-3, the V gene TRBV7-9, with D hard to call. The last part of the DNA fits TRBJ2-2 better; the J call may be wrong. CDR1 is SEHNR and CDR2 is FQNEAQ in the germline V gene (reference sequence). The CDR3 is 15 residues long. This chain's CDR3 is CASSLEVSGTGELFF. In nucleotides, the CDR3 is TGTGCCAGCAGCTTAGAGGTGTCGGGCACCGGGGAGCTGTTTTTT.

V gene TRBV6-5 combines with J gene TRBJ2-2; TRBD1 is a possible D gene (6 bases). Germline-derived CDR1 and CDR2 are MNHEY and SVGAGI. Trimming cost V 9 bases and J 4 bases, with 15 bases left between them. This CDR3 has 14 residues. This CDR3 is CASEGVPITGELFF. The DNA of the CDR3 is TGTGCCAGTGAGGGGGTTCCGATCACCGGGGAGCTGTTTTTT.

This clone was observed a handful of times. The chain couples TRBV19 to TRBJ1-2, with 8 bases matching TRBD1. Germline V lookup: CDR1 LNHDA, CDR2 SQIVND (reference sequence). This CDR3 comprises 14 residues. The J segment lost 5 bases and the V segment lost 5 bases, leaving 7 bases of the junction unmatched. CDR3 DNA: TGTGCCAGTAGTCCACAGGGGGTTGGATATGGCTACACCTTC. Protein sequence: CASSPQGVGYGYTF.

The chain has TRBV5-1 and TRBJ1-2; 7 nucleotides align to TRBD1. Germline V gene data show CDR1 as SGHRS and CDR2 as YFSETQ. Germline trimming cut 0 bases from V and 4 bases from J; bases unmatched to any gene: 3. This CDR3 has 14 amino acids. The CDR3 here is CASSLGTGIYGYTF. In nucleotides, the CDR3 is TGCGCCAGCAGCTTGGGGACAGGCATCTATGGCTACACCTTC.

The chain has TRBV28 and TRBJ1-2; D gene ambiguous. The CDR3 is 13 amino acids. Germline CDR1 MDHEN, CDR2 SYDVKM. The ends were cut back, 10 bases at V and 5 bases at J, with 17 bases in the middle. The CDR3 bases are TGTGCCACCACGGTTGGGCGACCTTATGGCTACACCTTC. It translates to CATTVGRPYGYTF.

This clone turned up a few times. The chain joins TRBV28 to TRBJ2-1; 9 positions agree with TRBD1. Losses at the gene ends were 5 bases for V and 8 bases for J; bases not matched to a gene: 13. This CDR3 is 16 amino acids long. Per germline, CDR1 MDHEN and CDR2 SYDVKM. The DNA for the CDR3 is TGTGCCAGCAGTCCCCGAGTAAGGACAGGGGTCGATGAGCAGTTCTTC. Translating gives CASSPRVRTGVDEQFF.

This clone has just a few counts. The rearrangement links TRBV4-3 to TRBJ2-1; D is perhaps TRBD2 (7 bases). This CDR3 region has 13 residues. Germline V gives CDR1 LGHNA, CDR2 YSLEER. The V and J ends lost 6 bases and 8 bases respectively, with 14 bases between them. The CDR3, as DNA: TGCGCCAGCAGTGGGGGGGGCCAGGATGAGCAGTTCTTC. It yields the protein CASSGGGQDEQFF.

A word on this clone: This CDR3 is also generated by other DNA sequences in the sample. This sequence joins TRBV9 and TRBJ2-1; 7 nucleotides agree with TRBD2. The CDR3 runs to 14 residues. The trim removed 0 bases at V and 4 bases at J, leaving 1 base unmatched. Germline CDR1 reads SGDLS; CDR2 reads YYNGEE. The CDR3 sequence: CASSVGGGYNEQFF. For the CDR3, the DNA is TGTGCCAGCAGCGTAGGGGGGGGATACAATGAGCAGTTCTTC.

The V call is TRBV4-2, the J call TRBJ2-7; 10 nucleotides align to TRBD1. With V trimmed by 0 bases and J by 6 bases, 8 bases remained unmatched. Germline-derived CDR1 and CDR2 are LGHNA and YNFKEQ. CDR3 length equals 16 residues. The CDR3 DNA reads TGTGCCAGCAGCCAAGAAAGGGGGACAGGGGTAGGCGAGCAGTACTTC. Translating it yields CASSQERGTGVGEQYF.

This clone has a handful of counts. J is TRBJ2-5 and V is TRBV5-6; perhaps TRBD1 as D (5 bases). V was clipped by 1 base and J by 5 bases, with 9 bases between them. The germline CDR1 and CDR2 sequences are SGHDT and YYEEEE. The CDR3 covers 13 residues. CDR3: CASSLQGLETQYF. The CDR3 DNA follows: TGTGCCAGCAGCTTGCAGGGTCTCGAGACCCAGTACTTC.

The chain combines TRBV30 with TRBJ1-1; 10 nucleotides align to TRBD1. This CDR3 has 14 amino acids. The J segment lost 3 bases and the V segment lost 2 bases, leaving 3 bases of the junction unmatched. Germline V gene data show CDR1 as GTSNPN and CDR2 as SVGIG (reference sequence). The CDR3 sequence: CAWSRTGGYTEAFF. DNA for the CDR3: TGTGCCTGGAGTCGGACAGGGGGTTACACTGAAGCTTTCTTT.

The chain has TRBV5-6 and TRBJ2-1, with a tentative D call TRBD1 (5 bases). Germline V gives CDR1 SGHDT, CDR2 YYEEEE. The CDR3 has 15 amino acids. The V and J ends lost 5 bases and 2 bases respectively, with 14 bases between them. The CDR3 DNA reads as TGTGCCAGCAGTGTCCCCGTGGACACCTACAATGAGCAGTTCTTC. Translated, it gives CASSVPVDTYNEQFF.